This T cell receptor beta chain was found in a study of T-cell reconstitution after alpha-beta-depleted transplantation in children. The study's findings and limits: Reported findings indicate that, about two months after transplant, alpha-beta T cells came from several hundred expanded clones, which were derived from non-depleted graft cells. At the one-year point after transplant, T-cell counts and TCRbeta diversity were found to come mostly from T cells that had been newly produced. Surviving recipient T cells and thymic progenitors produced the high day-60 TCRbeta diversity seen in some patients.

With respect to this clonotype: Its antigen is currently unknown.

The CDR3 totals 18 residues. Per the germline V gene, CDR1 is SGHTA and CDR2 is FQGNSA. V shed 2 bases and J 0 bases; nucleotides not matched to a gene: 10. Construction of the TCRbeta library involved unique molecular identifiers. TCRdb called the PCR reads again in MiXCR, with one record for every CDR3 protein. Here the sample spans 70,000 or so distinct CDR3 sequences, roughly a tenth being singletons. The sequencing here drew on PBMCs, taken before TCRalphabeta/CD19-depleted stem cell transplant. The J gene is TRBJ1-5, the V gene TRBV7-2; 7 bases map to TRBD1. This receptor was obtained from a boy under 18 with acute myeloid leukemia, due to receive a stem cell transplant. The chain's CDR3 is CASSLIFAGTVSNQPQHF. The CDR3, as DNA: TGTGCCAGCAGCTTAATATTCGCCGGGACAGTTAGCAATCAGCCCCAGCATTTT.